One TCR beta chain is described in this entry. Its antigen is not identified. This record belongs to a study of sequential checkpoint blockade in melanoma. This table comes from immunoSEQ multiplex PCR, and its TCRdb copy is limited to in-frame clones, with some not included. The data hold 2,500 to 4,000 clones, with about 15% observed a single time. Overall study results and limits: T-cell fraction and clonality followed PD-L1 and CD8+ counts, not mutational load.

Treatment given: randomized to nivolumab then ipilimumab (arm A) or the reverse (arm B). Sequencing was performed on tumor tissue (inferred from file names), taken from a patient given nivolumab and ipilimumab in sequence. The source is a human donor with melanoma.

CDR3 in amino acids: CASSLEGVRSRYGYTF. CDR3 nucleotide sequence: TGCGCCAGCAGCTTGGAAGGGGTCAGATCCCGGTATGGCTACACCTTC. The chain carries TRBV5-1 and TRBJ1-2; D is perhaps TRBD1 (5 bases). There are 16 residues in the CDR3. Deletions cut 0 bases from V and 5 bases from J, with 17 bases between. The germline V gene has CDR1 SGHRS and CDR2 YFSETQ.